The 31 T cell receptor beta chains in this list originate from one sample, sequenced in a study of STAT5B mutations in CD4+ large granular lymphocyte leukemia (dated by TCRdb to about 2022). The protocol used for the library was the immunoSEQ multiplex PCR assay. TCRdb obtained this table from immuneACCESS and retained in-frame rearrangements with V and J assigned. These tables miss some clones; where compared with another copy, unresolved V genes account for less than half of the shortfall, and the remainder is unexplained. Across this sample there are 30,000 to 35,000 clones, with approximately 82% seen only once. The top ten clones comprise 7% to 9% of the sample. The sequencing sample was made of CD4+ T cells from blood buffy coats. All receptors come from a human donor in good health.

V and J are TRBV4-1 and TRBJ2-1; 12 nucleotides agree with TRBD2. J was trimmed by 4 bases and V by 3 bases; bases with no gene match: 10. This CDR3 has 18 residues. Germline V gene data show CDR1 as MGHRA and CDR2 as YSYEKL. The DNA for the CDR3 is TGCGCCAGCAGCCACGTTACCCGGACTAGCGGGGAATACAATGAGCAGTTCTTC. This translates into CASSHVTRTSGEYNEQFF.

The chain is built from TRBV27 and TRBJ1-1; 10 bases line up with TRBD1. The CDR3 contains 16 residues. From germline, CDR1 is MNHEY and CDR2 SMNVEV (reference sequence). V lost 3 bases, J lost 3 bases, and 7 bases stayed unmatched. In DNA form, the CDR3 reads TGTGCCAGCAGTTTTTGGGACAGGGGTCAATACACTGAAGCTTTCTTT. It translates to CASSFWDRGQYTEAFF.

This chain links TRBV6-1 with TRBJ2-3; D ambiguous. V was shortened by 1 base and J by 4 bases, with 6 bases between the two germline ends. This CDR3 has 13 residues. Germline CDR1 reads MNHNS; CDR2 reads SASEGT. Written as DNA, the CDR3 is TGTGCCAGCAGTGAAGGTCGCGCAGATACGCAGTATTTT. Its translation is CASSEGRADTQYF.

This rearrangement joins TRBV18 to TRBJ2-6; D uncertain. Germline CDR1 is KGHSH and CDR2 is LQKENI. The CDR3 has 15 amino acids. Trimming stripped 3 bases from V and 1 base from J, with 7 bases between. This chain's CDR3 is CASSPVGSGANVLTF. As DNA, the CDR3 is TGTGCCAGCTCACCGGTAGGATCTGGGGCCAACGTCCTGACTTTC. Together with reference TRBV18 and TRBJ2-6, the CDR3 gives the full variable domain: NAGVMQNPRHLVRRRGQEARLRCSPMKGHSHVYWYRQLPEEGLKFMVYLQKENIIDESGMPKERFSAEFPKEGPSILRIQQVVRGDSAAYFCASSPVGSGANVLTFGAGSRLTVL.

This clone was observed a few times. V gene TRBV7-9 combines with J gene TRBJ1-1; D is unresolved. Germline values: CDR1 SEHNR, CDR2 FQNEAQ (reference sequence). The CDR3 contains 14 residues. V was trimmed by 5 bases and J by 1 base, leaving 11 bases between them. The DNA of the CDR3 is TGTGCCAGCAGCCAGCAGGCGTCGAACACTGAAGCTTTCTTT. Residues: CASSQQASNTEAFF.

This clone was observed a handful of times. The V call is TRBV2, the J call TRBJ1-1; D gene ambiguous. Germline V gene lookup returns CDR1 SNHLY and CDR2 FYNNEI. The CDR3 totals 10 residues. The V and J ends lost 8 bases and 4 bases respectively, with 5 bases between them. The CDR3 loop reads CASGSTEAFF. DNA of the CDR3: TGTGCCAGCGGGTCCACTGAAGCTTTCTTT.

The chain couples TRBV7-2 to TRBJ2-1; 11 nucleotides agree with TRBD2. The trim removed 5 bases at V and 4 bases at J, leaving 10 bases unmatched. The CDR3 consists of 17 residues. Per the germline V gene, CDR1 is SGHTA and CDR2 is FQGNSA. CDR3 DNA sequence: TGTGCCAGCAGCCCCCGCATGTCTAGCGGGGGGTACAATGAGCAGTTCTTC. Its translation is CASSPRMSSGGYNEQFF. The full variable domain, in which reference TRBV7-2 and TRBJ2-1 provide the parts outside the CDR3, is GAGVSQSPSNKVTEKGKDVELRCDPISGHTALYWYRQSLGQGLEFLIYFQGNSAPDKSGLPSDRFSAERTGGSVSTLTIQRTQQEDSAVYLCASSPRMSSGGYNEQFFGPGTRLTVL.

This clone showed up just a few times. The J gene is TRBJ1-1, the V gene TRBV4-2; D not certain. The CDR3 is made up of 14 amino acids. Trimming stripped 0 bases from V and 2 bases from J, with 7 bases between. The germline CDR1 and CDR2 sequences are LGHNA and YNFKEQ. The CDR3, as DNA: TGTGCCAGCAGCCAAGACAGGACCAACACTGAAGCTTTCTTT. Translation: CASSQDRTNTEAFF.

This clone is a singleton in its sample. The chain carries TRBV5-8 and TRBJ2-4; TRBD2 matches 11 bases. The length of the CDR3 is 18 residues. The germline gives CDR1 SGHTS, CDR2 YDEGEE. V dropped 5 bases and J dropped 0; count of bases not matched to a gene: 10. CDR3 sequence reads: CASRGLAEATLAKNIQYF. As DNA, the CDR3 is TGTGCCAGCAGGGGACTAGCGGAGGCTACTTTAGCCAAAAACATTCAGTACTTC.

V is TRBV2 and J is TRBJ1-1; TRBD1 matches 12 bases. V was clipped by 7 bases and J by 0 bases; unmatched bases: 3. This CDR3 spans 15 amino acids. Looked up from germline, CDR1 is SNHLY and CDR2 is FYNNEI. The CDR3 here is CASTGTGGLNTEAFF. DNA for the CDR3: TGTGCCAGCACCGGGACAGGGGGCCTGAACACTGAAGCTTTCTTT.

This chain uses TRBV7-9 with TRBJ2-3, with D tentatively TRBD1 (6 bases). Germline V gene lookup returns CDR1 SEHNR and CDR2 FQNEAQ (reference sequence). The CDR3 is made up of 15 amino acids. Trimming cost V 3 bases and J 3 bases, with 13 bases left between them. CDR3 sequence (DNA): TGTGCCAGCAGCTTGCTCTCCCAGGGGACAGATACGCAGTATTTT. This sequence encodes CASSLLSQGTDTQYF.

V usage is TRBV19 and J usage is TRBJ2-7; perhaps TRBD1 as D (5 bases). Germline CDR1 LNHDA, CDR2 SQIVND (reference sequence). Trimming stripped 3 bases from V and 2 bases from J, with 14 bases between. The CDR3 loop spans 15 amino acids. The CDR3 sequence is CASSIQGRSAYEQYF. CDR3 nucleotides: TGTGCCAGTAGTATTCAGGGAAGGAGCGCCTACGAGCAGTACTTC.

This clone was counted a single time. V is TRBV7-6 and J is TRBJ2-5; 7 bases map to TRBD1. The DNA end is more similar to TRBJ2-7, so the J call may be wrong. Germline CDR1 reads SGHVS; CDR2 reads FNYEAQ. The CDR3 runs to 17 residues. In DNA form, the CDR3 reads TGTGCCAGCAGCCCCCCACCCCGGGACAGAAGCTCCTACGAGCAGTACTTC. Its translation is CASSPPPRDRSSYEQYF.

V is TRBV6-1 and J is TRBJ2-7, with D maybe TRBD2 (5 bases). This CDR3 has 15 amino acids. V lost 6 bases and J 6 bases, leaving 21 bases between the germline ends. The germline gives CDR1 MNHNS, CDR2 SASEGT. The CDR3 sequence is CASSAGIIRWSEQYF. CDR3 in DNA: TGTGCCAGCAGCGCCGGGATAATACGGTGGAGCGAGCAGTACTTC.

The V call is TRBV19, the J call TRBJ2-5, with 14 bases fitting TRBD2. CDR3 length equals 16 residues. V lost 3 bases to trimming and J lost 6 bases; unmatched junction nucleotides: 6. CDR1 and CDR2 (germline): LNHDA, SQIVND (reference sequence). The CDR3 here is CASSILGLAGEKTQYF. The CDR3 bases are TGTGCCAGTAGTATCCTGGGACTAGCGGGAGAAAAGACCCAGTACTTC.

The chain uses TRBV5-1 and TRBJ2-7; TRBD1 agrees at 7 bases. This CDR3 spans 12 amino acids. V shed 3 bases, J shed 7 bases, and the junction held 4 bases outside the gene matches. In germline, CDR1 is SGHRS, CDR2 YFSETQ. The CDR3 sequence: CASSSGDREQYF. The CDR3 bases are TGCGCCAGCAGCTCCGGGGACAGAGAGCAGTACTTC.

The rearrangement links TRBV27 to TRBJ1-5, with TRBD1 identical over 7 bases. Germline values: CDR1 MNHEY, CDR2 SMNVEV (reference sequence). The ends lost 8 bases at V and 1 base at J; junction bases unmatched: 5. This CDR3 is 14 amino acids long. The CDR3 DNA follows: TGTGCCAGCGGGAAACAGGGGAGCAATCAGCCCCAGCATTTT. Residues: CASGKQGSNQPQHF.

The chain links TRBV5-4 to TRBJ2-2, with D tentatively TRBD1 (5 bases). There are 15 residues in the CDR3. CDR1 is SGHNT, CDR2 YYREEE, per germline (reference sequence). V lost 2 bases and J 1 base, leaving 9 bases between the germline ends. CDR3 DNA sequence: TGTGCCAGCAGCTTAGGTGGACAGAACACCGGGGAGCTGTTTTTT. Translation: CASSLGGQNTGELFF.

This clone appeared once. V and J are TRBV6-6 and TRBJ2-3; TRBD1 matches 7 bases. The CDR3 has 13 amino acids. After removal of 6 bases from V and 4 bases from J, the junction contained 4 bases not matched to a gene. Germline CDR1 reads MNHNY; CDR2 reads SVGAGI (reference sequence). The CDR3 DNA follows: TGTGCCAGCAGATTAACAGGGGCAGATACGCAGTATTTT. This encodes CASRLTGADTQYF.

The rearrangement uses TRBV29-1 and TRBJ1-2; D remains ambiguous. The length of the CDR3 is 10 residues. Germline loops: CDR1 SQVTM, CDR2 ANQGSEA. Trimming cost V 4 bases and J 5 bases, with 5 bases left between them. CDR3: CSVGEYGYTF. The DNA for the CDR3 is TGCAGCGTTGGCGAGTATGGCTACACCTTC.

The gene calls are TRBV9 and TRBJ2-3, with 7 nucleotides matching TRBD2. V was clipped by 0 bases and J by 2 bases; unmatched bases: 6. The CDR3 sequence is 16 residues long. Germline loops: CDR1 SGDLS, CDR2 YYNGEE. CDR3 sequence reads: CASSVASGGNTDTQYF. As DNA, the CDR3 is TGTGCCAGCAGCGTAGCCTCGGGGGGTAACACAGATACGCAGTATTTT.

This chain links TRBV2 with TRBJ1-3; possibly TRBD1 for D (5 bases). Trimming took off 6 bases at V and 2 bases at J, with 14 bases between the two ends. CDR3 size: 15 residues. From germline, CDR1 is SNHLY and CDR2 FYNNEI. The CDR3 bases are TGTGCCAGCAGCGCCCCGGGGACGGCTGGAAACACCATATATTTT. Its translation: CASSAPGTAGNTIYF.

This clone appeared a few times. The J gene is TRBJ2-3, the V gene TRBV7-2; D ambiguous. This CDR3 region has 16 residues. The germline V gene encodes CDR1 SGHTA and CDR2 FQGNSA. V lost 0 bases, J lost 5 bases, and 15 bases lay in between. CDR3 sequence (DNA): TGTGCCAGCAGCTTAGCGTCTAGTAAGCTCCTAGATACGCAGTATTTT. Protein sequence: CASSLASSKLLDTQYF.

This clone occurred once. V gene TRBV10-3 combines with J gene TRBJ2-1, with 9 positions matching TRBD2. The J segment lost 1 base and the V segment lost 10 bases, leaving 5 bases of the junction unmatched. Germline CDR1 ENHRY, CDR2 SYGVKD. The CDR3 totals 14 residues. In nucleotides, the CDR3 is TGTGCCAGCAAAGGACTAGCGTCCTACAATGAGCAGTTCTTC. It is translated as CASKGLASYNEQFF.

The chain carries TRBV19 and TRBJ1-2; D may be TRBD1 (6 bases). CDR3 length equals 15 residues. V lost 6 bases to trimming and J lost 8 bases, with 22 bases between them. Looked up from germline, CDR1 is LNHDA and CDR2 is SQIVND (reference sequence). CDR3 coding DNA: TGTGCCAGTAGAAGTCGGGGACAACTTGGCTACGGCTACACCTTC. It specifies CASRSRGQLGYGYTF.

The J gene is TRBJ1-2, the V gene TRBV5-6; no definite D call. Trimming took off 4 bases at V and 4 bases at J, with 14 bases between the two ends. Germline V gives CDR1 SGHDT, CDR2 YYEEEE. The CDR3 covers 14 residues. The chain's CDR3 is CASSPTEHFYGYTF. The CDR3 DNA sequence: TGTGCCAGCAGCCCGACGGAGCACTTCTATGGCTACACCTTC. Complete variable domain (other parts from reference TRBV5-6 and TRBJ1-2): DAGVTQSPTHLIKTRGQQVTLRCSPKSGHDTVSWYQQALGQGPQFIFQYYEEEERQRGNFPDRFSGHQFPNYSSELNVNALLLGDSALYLCASSPTEHFYGYTFGSGTRLTVV.

This rearrangement joins TRBV29-1 to TRBJ2-3; TRBD2 aligns across 7 bases. CDR1 and CDR2 (germline): SQVTM, ANQGSEA. The CDR3 length is 14 residues. V lost 7 bases, J lost 3 bases, and 10 bases stayed unmatched. The CDR3 here is CSESGGEGTDTQYF. CDR3 coding DNA: TGCAGCGAATCGGGGGGAGAGGGGACAGATACGCAGTATTTT.

V is TRBV27 and J is TRBJ2-2; TRBD2 agrees at 12 bases. V dropped 6 bases and J dropped 6; count of bases not matched to a gene: 5. Germline V CDR1 and CDR2: MNHEY, SMNVEV (reference sequence). CDR3 length: 15 amino acids. CDR3 coding DNA: TGTGCCAGCAGGGGACCTAGCGGGAGGGCCGGGGAGCTGTTTTTT. Translation gives CASRGPSGRAGELFF.

The rearrangement joins TRBV18 to TRBJ2-3; 9 bases align to TRBD1. The V gene's germline CDR1 is KGHSH and CDR2 LQKENI. The CDR3 runs to 14 residues. The trim removed 6 bases at V and 3 bases at J, leaving 4 bases unmatched. This CDR3 is CASSEGQGTDTQYF. The CDR3, as DNA: TGTGCCAGCTCCGAGGGACAGGGAACAGATACGCAGTATTTT.

The V call is TRBV5-1, the J call TRBJ2-1; 9 bases agree with TRBD1. V lost 4 bases to trimming and J lost 7 bases; unmatched junction nucleotides: 9. Germline V gene sequence: CDR1 SGHRS, CDR2 YFSETQ. The CDR3 totals 15 residues. The chain's CDR3 is CASSPGTGIFNEQFF. The CDR3 nucleotides read TGCGCCAGCAGCCCCGGGACAGGGATTTTTAATGAGCAGTTCTTC.

The V gene is TRBV10-3, the J gene TRBJ1-2; possible D gene TRBD1, 5 bases. V gave up 10 bases and J gave up 5 bases, with 14 bases separating them. Germline assignment: CDR1 ENHRY and CDR2 SYGVKD. There are 12 residues in the CDR3. The CDR3 region has the DNA TGTGCCACAATGGGGGGTATTTATGGCTACACCTTC. Protein sequence: CATMGGIYGYTF.